A single T cell receptor (beta chain) is shown here with its context. The table came from immunoSEQ multiplex PCR; TCRdb's copy has only in-frame clones and leaves some out. The data show a few hundred thousand clones, about 85% seen once. The data derive from a study of blood T cell repertoires in COVID-19. Across the whole study: T cells, B-cell-depleted T cells, or PBMCs supplied cDNA or gDNA.

Germline V lookup: CDR1 MDHEN, CDR2 SYDVKM. The CDR3 totals 15 residues. The ends were cut back, 6 bases at V and 5 bases at J, with 14 bases in the middle. The source material was peripheral blood. The V and J genes are TRBV28 and TRBJ1-6, with a tentative D call TRBD1 (6 bases). The sequence came from a man in his forties with acute or convalescent COVID-19. The CDR3 sequence is CASRAQGPNNSPLHF. For the CDR3, the DNA is TGTGCCAGCAGGGCACAGGGCCCCAATAATTCACCCCTCCACTTT. Based on the CDR3 plus reference TRBV28 and TRBJ1-6, the full variable domain is DVKVTQSSRYLVKRTGEKVFLECVQDMDHENMFWYRQDPGLGLRLIYFSYDVKMKEKGDIPEGYSVSREKKERFSLILESASTNQTSMYLCASRAQGPNNSPLHFGNGTRLTVT.